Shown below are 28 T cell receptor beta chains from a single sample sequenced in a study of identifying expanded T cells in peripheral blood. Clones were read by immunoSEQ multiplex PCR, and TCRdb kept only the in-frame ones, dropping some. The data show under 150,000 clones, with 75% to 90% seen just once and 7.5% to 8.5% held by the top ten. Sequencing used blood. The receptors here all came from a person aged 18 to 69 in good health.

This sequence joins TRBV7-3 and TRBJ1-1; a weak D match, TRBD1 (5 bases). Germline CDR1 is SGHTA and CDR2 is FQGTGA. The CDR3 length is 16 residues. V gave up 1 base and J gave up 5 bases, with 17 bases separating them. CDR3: CASSLSPREMGTEAFF. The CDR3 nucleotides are TGTGCCAGCAGCTTAAGCCCCAGGGAAATGGGTACTGAAGCTTTCTTT. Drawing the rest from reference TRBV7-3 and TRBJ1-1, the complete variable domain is GAGVSQTPSNKVTEKGKYVELRCDPISGHTALYWYRQSLGQGPEFLIYFQGTGAADDSGLPNDRFFAVRPEGSVSTLKIQRTERGDSAVYLCASSLSPREMGTEAFFGQGTRLTVV.

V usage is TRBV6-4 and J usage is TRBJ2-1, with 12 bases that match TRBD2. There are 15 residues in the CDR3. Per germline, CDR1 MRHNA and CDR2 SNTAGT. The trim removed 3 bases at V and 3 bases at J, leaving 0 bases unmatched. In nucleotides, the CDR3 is TGTGCCAGCAGTGAACTAGCGGGGGGCTACAATGAGCAGTTCTTC. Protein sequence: CASSELAGGYNEQFF.

DNA of the CDR3: TGTGCCAGTAATAATCCTGGGCAGGGGGGGAATGAAAAACTGTTTTTT. Protein: CASNNPGQGGNEKLFF. The V gene is TRBV19, the J gene TRBJ1-4; 7 nucleotides align to TRBD1. Germline CDR1 is LNHDA and CDR2 is SQIVND (reference sequence). V was clipped by 7 bases and J by 5 bases; unmatched bases: 13. This CDR3 spans 16 amino acids.

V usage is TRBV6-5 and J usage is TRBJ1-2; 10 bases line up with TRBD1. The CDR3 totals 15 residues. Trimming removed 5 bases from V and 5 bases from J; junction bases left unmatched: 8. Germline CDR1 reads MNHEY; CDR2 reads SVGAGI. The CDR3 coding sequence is TGTGCCAGCAGTGCCGGGACAGGGGAAATTTATGGCTACACCTTC. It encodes CASSAGTGEIYGYTF.

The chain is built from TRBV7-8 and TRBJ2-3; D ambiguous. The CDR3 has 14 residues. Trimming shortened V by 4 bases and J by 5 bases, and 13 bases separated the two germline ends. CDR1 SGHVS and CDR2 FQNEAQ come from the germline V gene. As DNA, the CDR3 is TGTGCCAGCAGCTACGGACCAGGTGTAGATACGCAGTATTTT. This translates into CASSYGPGVDTQYF.

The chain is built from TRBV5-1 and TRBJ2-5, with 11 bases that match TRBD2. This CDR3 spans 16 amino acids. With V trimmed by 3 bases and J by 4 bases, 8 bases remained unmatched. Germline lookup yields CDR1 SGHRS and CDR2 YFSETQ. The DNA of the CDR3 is TGCGCCAGCAGCTCTCTAGCGGGAGGAGGGGGAGAGACCCAGTACTTC. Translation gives CASSSLAGGGGETQYF.

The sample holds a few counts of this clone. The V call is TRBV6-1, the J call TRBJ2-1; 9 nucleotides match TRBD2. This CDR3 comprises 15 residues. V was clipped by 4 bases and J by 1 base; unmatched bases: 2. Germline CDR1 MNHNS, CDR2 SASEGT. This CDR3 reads CASSAAGGSYNEQFF. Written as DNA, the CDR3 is TGTGCCAGCAGTGCGGCGGGGGGGTCCTACAATGAGCAGTTCTTC.

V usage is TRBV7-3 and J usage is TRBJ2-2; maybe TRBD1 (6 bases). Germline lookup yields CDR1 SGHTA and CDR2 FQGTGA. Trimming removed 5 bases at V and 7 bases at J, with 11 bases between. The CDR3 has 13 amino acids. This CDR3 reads CASSATGGGELFF. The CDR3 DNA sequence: TGTGCCAGCAGCGCGACAGGTGGCGGGGAGCTGTTTTTT.

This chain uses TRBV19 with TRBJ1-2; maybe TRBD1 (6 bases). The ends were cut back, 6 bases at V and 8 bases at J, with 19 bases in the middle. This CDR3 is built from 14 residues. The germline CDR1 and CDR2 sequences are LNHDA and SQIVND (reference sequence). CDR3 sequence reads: CASREQGSSGGYTF. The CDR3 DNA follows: TGTGCCAGTAGAGAACAGGGATCCTCGGGAGGCTACACCTTC.

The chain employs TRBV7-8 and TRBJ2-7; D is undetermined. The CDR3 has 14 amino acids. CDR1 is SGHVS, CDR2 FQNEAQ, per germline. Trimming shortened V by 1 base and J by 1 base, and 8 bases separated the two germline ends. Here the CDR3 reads CASSLVQQSYEQYF. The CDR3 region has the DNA TGTGCCAGCAGCTTAGTACAGCAATCCTACGAGCAGTACTTC.

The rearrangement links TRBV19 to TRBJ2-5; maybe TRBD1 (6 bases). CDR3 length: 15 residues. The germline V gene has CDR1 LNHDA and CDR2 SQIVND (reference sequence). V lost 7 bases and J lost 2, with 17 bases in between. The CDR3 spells CASKTGSTRQETQYF. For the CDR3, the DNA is TGTGCCAGTAAAACAGGGTCAACTAGACAAGAGACCCAGTACTTC.

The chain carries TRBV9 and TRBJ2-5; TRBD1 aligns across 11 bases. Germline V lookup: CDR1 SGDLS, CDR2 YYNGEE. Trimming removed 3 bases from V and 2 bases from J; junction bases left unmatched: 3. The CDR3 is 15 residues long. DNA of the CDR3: TGTGCCAGCAGCGGGTGGGACAGGGGGCAAGAGACCCAGTACTTC. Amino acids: CASSGWDRGQETQYF.

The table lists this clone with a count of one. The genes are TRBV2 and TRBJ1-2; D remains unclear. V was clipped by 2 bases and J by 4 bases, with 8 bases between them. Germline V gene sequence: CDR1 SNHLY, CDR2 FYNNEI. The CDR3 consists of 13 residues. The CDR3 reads CASSEQAPYGYTF. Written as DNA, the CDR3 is TGTGCCAGCAGTGAACAGGCGCCCTATGGCTACACCTTC. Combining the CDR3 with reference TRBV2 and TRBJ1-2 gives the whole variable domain EPEVTQTPSHQVTQMGQEVILRCVPISNHLYFYWYRQILGQKVEFLVSFYNNEISEKSEIFDDQFSVERPDGSNFTLKIRSTKLEDSAMYFCASSEQAPYGYTFGSGTRLTVV.

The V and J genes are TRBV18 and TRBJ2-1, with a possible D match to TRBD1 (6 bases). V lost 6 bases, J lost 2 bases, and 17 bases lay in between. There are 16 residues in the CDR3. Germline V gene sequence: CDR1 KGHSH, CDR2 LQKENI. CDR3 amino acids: CASSPYLTGTYNEQFF. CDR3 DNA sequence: TGTGCCAGCTCCCCGTACCTTACAGGGACCTACAATGAGCAGTTCTTC.

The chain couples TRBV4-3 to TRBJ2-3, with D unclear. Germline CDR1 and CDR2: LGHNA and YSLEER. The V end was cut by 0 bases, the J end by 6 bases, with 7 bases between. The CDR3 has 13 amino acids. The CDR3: CASSQEVRDTQYF. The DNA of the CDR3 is TGCGCCAGCAGCCAAGAGGTCAGGGATACGCAGTATTTT.

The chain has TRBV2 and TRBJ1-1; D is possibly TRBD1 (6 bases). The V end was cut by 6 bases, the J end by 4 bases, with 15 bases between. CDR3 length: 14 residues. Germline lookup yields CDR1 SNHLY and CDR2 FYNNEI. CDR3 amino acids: CASSFIGQFTEAFF. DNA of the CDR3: TGTGCCAGCAGCTTCATAGGACAGTTCACTGAAGCTTTCTTT.

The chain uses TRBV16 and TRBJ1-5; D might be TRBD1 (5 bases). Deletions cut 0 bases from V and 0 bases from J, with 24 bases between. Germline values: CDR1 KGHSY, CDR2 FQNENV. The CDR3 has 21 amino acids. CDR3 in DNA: TGTGCCAGCAGCCAATCTGTGAGGGGCGTAGCCGCCCTGTATAGCAATCAGCCCCAGCATTTT. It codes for CASSQSVRGVAALYSNQPQHF.

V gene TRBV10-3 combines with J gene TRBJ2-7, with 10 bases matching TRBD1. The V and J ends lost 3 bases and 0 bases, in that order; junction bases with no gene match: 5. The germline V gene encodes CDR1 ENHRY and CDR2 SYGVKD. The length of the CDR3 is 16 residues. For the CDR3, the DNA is TGTGCCATCAGTGATAGGGGGACAGGGGACTCCTACGAGCAGTACTTC. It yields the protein CAISDRGTGDSYEQYF.

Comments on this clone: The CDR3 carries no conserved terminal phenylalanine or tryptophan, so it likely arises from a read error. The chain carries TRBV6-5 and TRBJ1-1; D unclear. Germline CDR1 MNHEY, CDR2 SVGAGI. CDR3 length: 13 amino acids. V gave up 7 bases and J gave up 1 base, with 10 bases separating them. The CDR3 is CASIIRENTEAFS. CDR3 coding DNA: TGTGCCAGCATTATCAGAGAGAACACTGAAGCTTTCTCT.

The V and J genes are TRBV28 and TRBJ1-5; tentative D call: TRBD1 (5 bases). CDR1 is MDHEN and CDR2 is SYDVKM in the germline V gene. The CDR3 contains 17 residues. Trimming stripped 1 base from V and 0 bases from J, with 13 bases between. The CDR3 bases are TGTGCCAGCAGTTTATTAAGACAGCACTATAGCAATCAGCCCCAGCATTTT. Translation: CASSLLRQHYSNQPQHF.

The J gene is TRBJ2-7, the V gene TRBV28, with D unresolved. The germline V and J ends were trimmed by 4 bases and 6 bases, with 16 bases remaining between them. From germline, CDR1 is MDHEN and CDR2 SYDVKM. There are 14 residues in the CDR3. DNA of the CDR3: TGTGCCAGCAGTTCCCCCCACAGTTTCTCCGAGCAGTACTTC. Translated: CASSSPHSFSEQYF.

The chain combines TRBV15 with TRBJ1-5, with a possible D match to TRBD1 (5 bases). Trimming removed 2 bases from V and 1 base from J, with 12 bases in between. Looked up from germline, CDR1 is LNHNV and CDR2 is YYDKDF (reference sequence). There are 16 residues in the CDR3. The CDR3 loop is CATSRRPAGSNQPQHF. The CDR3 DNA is TGTGCCACCAGCAGACGCCCCGCAGGGAGCAATCAGCCCCAGCATTTT. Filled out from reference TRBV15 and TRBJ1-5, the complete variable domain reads DAMVIQNPRYQVTQFGKPVTLSCSQTLNHNVMYWYQQKSSQAPKLLFHYYDKDFNNEADTPDNFQSRRPNTSFCFLDIRSPGLGDTAMYLCATSRRPAGSNQPQHFGDGTRLSIL.

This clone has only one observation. The CDR3 reads CASSEVTGSTHNEKLFF. The CDR3 coding sequence is TGTGCCAGCAGTGAAGTCACAGGAAGTACCCATAATGAAAAACTGTTTTTT. The gene calls are TRBV6-1 and TRBJ1-4; D perhaps matches TRBD1 (5 bases). The CDR3 is made up of 17 amino acids. CDR1 MNHNS and CDR2 SASEGT come from the germline V gene. Trimming cost V 1 base and J 4 bases, with 16 bases left between them.

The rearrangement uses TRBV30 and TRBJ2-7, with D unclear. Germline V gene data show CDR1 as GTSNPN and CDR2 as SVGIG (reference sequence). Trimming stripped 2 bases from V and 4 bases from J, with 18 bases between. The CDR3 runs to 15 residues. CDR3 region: CAWSYLSGPKYEQYF. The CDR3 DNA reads TGTGCCTGGAGTTACCTTTCTGGGCCAAAATACGAGCAGTACTTC.

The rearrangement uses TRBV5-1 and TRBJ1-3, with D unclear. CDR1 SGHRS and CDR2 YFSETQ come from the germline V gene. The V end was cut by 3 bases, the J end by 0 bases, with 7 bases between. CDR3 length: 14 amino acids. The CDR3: CASSSTYSGNTIYF. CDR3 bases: TGCGCCAGCAGCTCCACTTACTCTGGAAACACCATATATTTT.

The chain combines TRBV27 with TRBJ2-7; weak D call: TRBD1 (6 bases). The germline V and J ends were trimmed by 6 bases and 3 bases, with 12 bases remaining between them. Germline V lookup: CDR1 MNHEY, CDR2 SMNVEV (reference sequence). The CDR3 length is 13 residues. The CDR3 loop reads CASSLTGNYEQYF. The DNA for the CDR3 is TGTGCCAGCAGCCTAACAGGGAACTACGAGCAGTACTTC.

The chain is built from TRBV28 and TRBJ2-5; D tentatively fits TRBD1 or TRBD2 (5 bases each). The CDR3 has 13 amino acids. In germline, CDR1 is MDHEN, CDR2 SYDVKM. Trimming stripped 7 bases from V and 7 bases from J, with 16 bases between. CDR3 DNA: TGTGCCAGCATCCCGAGGGGTGGTGGGACCCAGTACTTC. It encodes CASIPRGGGTQYF.

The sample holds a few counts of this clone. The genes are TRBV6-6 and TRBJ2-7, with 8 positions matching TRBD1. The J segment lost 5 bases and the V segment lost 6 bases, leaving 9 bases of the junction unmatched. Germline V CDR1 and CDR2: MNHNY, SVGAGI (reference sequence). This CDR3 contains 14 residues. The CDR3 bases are TGTGCCAGCAGCCCGGGACAGGTTATTGACGAGCAGTACTTC. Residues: CASSPGQVIDEQYF.